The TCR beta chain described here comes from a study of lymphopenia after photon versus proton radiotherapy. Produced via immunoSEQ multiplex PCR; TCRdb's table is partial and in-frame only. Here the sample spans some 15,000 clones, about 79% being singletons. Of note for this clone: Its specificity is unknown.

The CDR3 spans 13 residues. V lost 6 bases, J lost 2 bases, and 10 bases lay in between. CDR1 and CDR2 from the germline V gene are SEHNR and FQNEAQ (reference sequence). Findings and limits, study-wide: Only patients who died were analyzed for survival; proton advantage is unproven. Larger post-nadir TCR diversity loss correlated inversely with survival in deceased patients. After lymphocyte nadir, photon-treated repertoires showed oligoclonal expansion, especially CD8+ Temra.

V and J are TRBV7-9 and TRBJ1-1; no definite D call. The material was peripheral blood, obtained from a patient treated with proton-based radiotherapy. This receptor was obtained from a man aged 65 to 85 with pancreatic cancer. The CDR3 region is CASRFQENTEAFF. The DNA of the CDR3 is TGTGCCAGCAGGTTCCAGGAAAACACTGAAGCTTTCTTT. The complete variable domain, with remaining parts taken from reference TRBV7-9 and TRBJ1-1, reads DTGVSQNPRHKITKRGQNVTFRCDPISEHNRLYWYRQTLGQGPEFLTYFQNEAQLEKSRLLSDRFSAERPKGSFSTLEIQRTEQGDSAMYLCASRFQENTEAFFGQGTRLTVV.